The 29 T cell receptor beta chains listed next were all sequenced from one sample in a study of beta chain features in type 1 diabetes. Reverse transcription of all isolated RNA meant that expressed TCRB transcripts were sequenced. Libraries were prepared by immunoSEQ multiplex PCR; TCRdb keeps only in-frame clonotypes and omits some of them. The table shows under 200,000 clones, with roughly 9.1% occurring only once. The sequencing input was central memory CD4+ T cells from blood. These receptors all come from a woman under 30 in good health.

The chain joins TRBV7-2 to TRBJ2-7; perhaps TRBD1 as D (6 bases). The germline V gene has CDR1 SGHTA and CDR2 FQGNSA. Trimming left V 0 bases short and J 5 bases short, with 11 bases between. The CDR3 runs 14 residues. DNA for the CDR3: TGTGCCAGCAGCTTAGCCAGGGGACGAAACGAGCAGTACTTC. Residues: CASSLARGRNEQYF.

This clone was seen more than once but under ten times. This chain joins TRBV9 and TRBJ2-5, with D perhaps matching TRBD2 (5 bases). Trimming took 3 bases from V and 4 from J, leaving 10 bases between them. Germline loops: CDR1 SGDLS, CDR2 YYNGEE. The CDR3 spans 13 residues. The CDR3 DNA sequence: TGTGCCAGCAGCGCCTCGGGAAGAGAGACCCAGTACTTC. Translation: CASSASGRETQYF.

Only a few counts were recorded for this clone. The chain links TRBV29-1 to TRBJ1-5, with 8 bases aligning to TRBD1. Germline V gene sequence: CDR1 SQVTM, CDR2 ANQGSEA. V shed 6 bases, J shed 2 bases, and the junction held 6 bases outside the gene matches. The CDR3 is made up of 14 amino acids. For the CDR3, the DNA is TGCAGCGTGAGACAGGGGTCGGGCAATCAGCCCCAGCATTTT. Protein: CSVRQGSGNQPQHF.

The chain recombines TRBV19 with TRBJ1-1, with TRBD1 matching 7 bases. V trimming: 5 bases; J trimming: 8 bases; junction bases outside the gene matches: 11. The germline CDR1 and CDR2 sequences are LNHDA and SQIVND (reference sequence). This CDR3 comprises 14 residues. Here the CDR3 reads CASSDGRQGEEAFF. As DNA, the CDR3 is TGTGCCAGTAGTGATGGACGACAGGGAGAGGAAGCTTTCTTT.

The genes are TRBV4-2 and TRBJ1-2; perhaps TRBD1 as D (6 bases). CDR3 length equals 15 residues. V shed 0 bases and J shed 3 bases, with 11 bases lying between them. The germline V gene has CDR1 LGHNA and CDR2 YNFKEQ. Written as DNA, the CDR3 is TGTGCCAGCAGCCAAGATTACGCAGGGGACTATGGCTACACCTTC. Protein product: CASSQDYAGDYGYTF.

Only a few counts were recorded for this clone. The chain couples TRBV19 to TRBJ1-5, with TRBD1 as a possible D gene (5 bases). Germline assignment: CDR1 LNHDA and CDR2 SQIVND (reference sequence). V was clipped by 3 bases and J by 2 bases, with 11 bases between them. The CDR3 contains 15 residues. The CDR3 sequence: CASSISGLGNQPQHF. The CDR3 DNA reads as TGTGCCAGTAGTATTTCAGGGTTAGGCAATCAGCCCCAGCATTTT.

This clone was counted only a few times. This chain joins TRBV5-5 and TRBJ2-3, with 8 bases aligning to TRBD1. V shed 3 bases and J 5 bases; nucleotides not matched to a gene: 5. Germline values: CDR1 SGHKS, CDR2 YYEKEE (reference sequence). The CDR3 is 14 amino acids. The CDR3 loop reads CASSSLQGGDTQYF. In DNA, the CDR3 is TGTGCCAGCAGCTCACTACAGGGGGGAGATACGCAGTATTTT.

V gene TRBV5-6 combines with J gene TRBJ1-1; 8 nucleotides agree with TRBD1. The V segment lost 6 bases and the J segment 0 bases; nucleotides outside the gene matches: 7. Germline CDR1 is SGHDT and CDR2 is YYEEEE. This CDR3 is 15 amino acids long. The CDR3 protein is CASTRQGAMNTEAFF. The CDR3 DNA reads TGTGCCAGCACTCGGCAGGGGGCCATGAACACTGAAGCTTTCTTT.

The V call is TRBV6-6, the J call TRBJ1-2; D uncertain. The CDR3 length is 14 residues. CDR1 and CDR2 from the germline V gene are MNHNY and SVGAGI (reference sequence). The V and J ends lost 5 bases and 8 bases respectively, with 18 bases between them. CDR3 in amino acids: CASSPLRSVEGYTF. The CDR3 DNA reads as TGTGCCAGCAGTCCTTTAAGATCAGTGGAGGGCTACACCTTC.

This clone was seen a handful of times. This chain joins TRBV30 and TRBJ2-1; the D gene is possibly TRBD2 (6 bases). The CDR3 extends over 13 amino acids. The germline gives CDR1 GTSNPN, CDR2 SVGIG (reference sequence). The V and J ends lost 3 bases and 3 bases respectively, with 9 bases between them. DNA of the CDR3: TGTGCCTGGAGCACGGGAGACTACAATGAGCAGTTCTTC. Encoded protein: CAWSTGDYNEQFF. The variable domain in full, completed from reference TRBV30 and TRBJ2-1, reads SQTIHQWPATLVQPVGSPLSLECTVEGTSNPNLYWYRQAAGRGLQLLFYSVGIGQISSEVPQNLSASRPQDRQFILSSKKLLLSDSGFYLCAWSTGDYNEQFFGPGTRLTVL.

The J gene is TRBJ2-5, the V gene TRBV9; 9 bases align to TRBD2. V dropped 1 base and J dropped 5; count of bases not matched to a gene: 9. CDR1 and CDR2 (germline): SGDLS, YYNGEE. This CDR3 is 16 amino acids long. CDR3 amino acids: CASSVSGGGAGETQYF. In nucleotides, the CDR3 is TGTGCCAGCAGCGTATCTGGCGGGGGGGCAGGCGAGACCCAGTACTTC. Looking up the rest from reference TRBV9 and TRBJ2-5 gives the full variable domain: DSGVTQTPKHLITATGQRVTLRCSPRSGDLSVYWYQQSLDQGLQFLIQYYNGEERAKGNILERFSAQQFPDLHSELNLSSLELGDSALYFCASSVSGGGAGETQYFGPGTRLLVL.

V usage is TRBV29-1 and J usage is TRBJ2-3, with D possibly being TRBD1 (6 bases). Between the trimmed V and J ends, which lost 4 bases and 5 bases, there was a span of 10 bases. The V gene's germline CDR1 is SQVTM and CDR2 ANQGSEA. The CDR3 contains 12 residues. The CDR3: CSVGQGGDTQYF. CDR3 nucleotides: TGCAGCGTTGGCCAAGGGGGAGATACGCAGTATTTT.

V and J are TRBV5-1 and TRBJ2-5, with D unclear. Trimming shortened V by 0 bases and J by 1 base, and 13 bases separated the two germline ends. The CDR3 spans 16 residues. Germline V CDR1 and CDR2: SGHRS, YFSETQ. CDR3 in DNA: TGCGCCAGCAGCTTGGTACCAGGCATATTCCAAGAGACCCAGTACTTC. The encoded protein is CASSLVPGIFQETQYF.

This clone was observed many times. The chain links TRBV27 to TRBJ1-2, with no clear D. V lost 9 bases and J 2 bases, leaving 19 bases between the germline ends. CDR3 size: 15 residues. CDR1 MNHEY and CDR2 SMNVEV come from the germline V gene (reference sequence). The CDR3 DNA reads TGTGCCAGTAAACCCCATAGCGAGGTGAACTATGGCTACACCTTC. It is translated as CASKPHSEVNYGYTF.

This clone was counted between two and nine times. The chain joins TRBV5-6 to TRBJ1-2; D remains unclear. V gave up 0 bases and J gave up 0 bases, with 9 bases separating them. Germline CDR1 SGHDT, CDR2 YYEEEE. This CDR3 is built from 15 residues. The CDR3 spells CASSLGLTSNYGYTF. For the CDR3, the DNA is TGTGCCAGCAGCTTGGGACTTACTTCTAACTATGGCTACACCTTC.

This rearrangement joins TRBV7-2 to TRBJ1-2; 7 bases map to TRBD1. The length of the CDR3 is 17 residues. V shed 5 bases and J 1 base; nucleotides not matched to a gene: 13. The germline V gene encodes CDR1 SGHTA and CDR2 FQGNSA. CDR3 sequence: CASSQRLLGQYNYGYTF. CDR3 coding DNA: TGTGCCAGCAGCCAACGCCTACTGGGACAGTATAACTATGGCTACACCTTC.

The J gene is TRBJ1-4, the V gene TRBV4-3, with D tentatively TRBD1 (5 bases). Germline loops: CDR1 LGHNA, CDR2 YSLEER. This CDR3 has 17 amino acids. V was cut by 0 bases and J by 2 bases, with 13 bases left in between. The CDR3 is CASSQDRGRDTNEKLFF. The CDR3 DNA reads TGCGCCAGCAGCCAAGATCGCGGCAGGGATACTAATGAAAAACTGTTTTTT.

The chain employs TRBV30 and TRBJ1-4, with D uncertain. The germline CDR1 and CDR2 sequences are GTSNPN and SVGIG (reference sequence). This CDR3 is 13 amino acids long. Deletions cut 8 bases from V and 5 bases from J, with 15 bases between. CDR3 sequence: CAGCGGKNEKLFF. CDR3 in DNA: TGTGCCGGATGCGGCGGCAAAAATGAAAAACTGTTTTTT.

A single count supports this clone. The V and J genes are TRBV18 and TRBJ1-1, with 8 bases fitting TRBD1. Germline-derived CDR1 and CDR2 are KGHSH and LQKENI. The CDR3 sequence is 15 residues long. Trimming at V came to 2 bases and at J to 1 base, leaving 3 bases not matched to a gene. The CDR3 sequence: CASSPGQGSNTEAFF. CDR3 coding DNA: TGTGCCAGCTCACCAGGACAGGGATCGAACACTGAAGCTTTCTTT.

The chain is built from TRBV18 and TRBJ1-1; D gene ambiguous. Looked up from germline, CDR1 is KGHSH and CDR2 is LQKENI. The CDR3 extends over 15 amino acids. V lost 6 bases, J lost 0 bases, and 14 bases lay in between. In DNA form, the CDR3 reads TGTGCCAGCTCCCTATTGGGAGGGATGAACACTGAAGCTTTCTTT. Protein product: CASSLLGGMNTEAFF.

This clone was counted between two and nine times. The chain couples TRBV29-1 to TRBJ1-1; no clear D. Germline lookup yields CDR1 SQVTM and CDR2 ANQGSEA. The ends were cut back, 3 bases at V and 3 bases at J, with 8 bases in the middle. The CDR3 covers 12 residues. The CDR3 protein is CSVDGSDTEAFF. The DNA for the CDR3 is TGCAGCGTTGATGGTTCGGACACTGAAGCTTTCTTT.

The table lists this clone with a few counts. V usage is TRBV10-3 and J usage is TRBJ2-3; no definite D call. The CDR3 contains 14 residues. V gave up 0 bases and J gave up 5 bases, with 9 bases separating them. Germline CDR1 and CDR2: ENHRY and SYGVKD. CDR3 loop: CAISESPALDTQYF. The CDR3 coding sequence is TGTGCCATCAGTGAGTCGCCTGCGTTAGATACGCAGTATTTT.

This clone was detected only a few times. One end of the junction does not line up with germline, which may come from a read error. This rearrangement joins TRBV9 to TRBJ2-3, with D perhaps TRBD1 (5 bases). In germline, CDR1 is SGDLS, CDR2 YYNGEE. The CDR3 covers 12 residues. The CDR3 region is CASSVTTGTQYF. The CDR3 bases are TGTGCCAGCAGCGTAACCACAGGTACGCAGTATTTT.

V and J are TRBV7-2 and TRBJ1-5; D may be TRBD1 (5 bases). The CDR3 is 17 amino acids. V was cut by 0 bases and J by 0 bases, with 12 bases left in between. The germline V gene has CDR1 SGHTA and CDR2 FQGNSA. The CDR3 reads CASSLAIDSYSNQPQHF. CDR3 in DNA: TGTGCCAGCAGCTTAGCGATCGACAGTTATAGCAATCAGCCCCAGCATTTT.

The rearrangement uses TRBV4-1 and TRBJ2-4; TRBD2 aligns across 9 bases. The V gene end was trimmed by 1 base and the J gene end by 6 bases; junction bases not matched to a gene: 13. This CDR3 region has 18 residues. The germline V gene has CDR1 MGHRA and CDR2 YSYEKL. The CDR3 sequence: CASSQGPWGKAGGNIQYF. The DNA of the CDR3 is TGCGCCAGCAGCCAAGGCCCCTGGGGGAAAGCGGGAGGAAACATTCAGTACTTC.

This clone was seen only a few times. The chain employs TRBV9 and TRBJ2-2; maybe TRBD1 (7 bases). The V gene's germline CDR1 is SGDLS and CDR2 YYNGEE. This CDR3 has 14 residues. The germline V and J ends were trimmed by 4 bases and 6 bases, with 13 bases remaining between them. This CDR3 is CASSKTGEAGELFF. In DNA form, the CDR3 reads TGTGCCAGCAGCAAAACAGGGGAGGCCGGGGAGCTGTTTTTT.

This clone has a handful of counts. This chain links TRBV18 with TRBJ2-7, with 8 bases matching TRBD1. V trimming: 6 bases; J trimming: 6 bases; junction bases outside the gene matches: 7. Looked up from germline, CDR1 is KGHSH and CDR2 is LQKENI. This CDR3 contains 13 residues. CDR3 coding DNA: TGTGCCAGCTCTCCTGGACAGGGCGGCGAGCAGTACTTC. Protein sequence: CASSPGQGGEQYF.

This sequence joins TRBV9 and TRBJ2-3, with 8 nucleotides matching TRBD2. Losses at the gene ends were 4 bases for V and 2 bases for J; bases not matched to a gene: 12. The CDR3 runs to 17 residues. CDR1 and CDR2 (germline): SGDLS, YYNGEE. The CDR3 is CASSSSGAGGHTDTQYF. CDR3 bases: TGTGCCAGCAGCTCCTCGGGCGCGGGGGGCCACACAGATACGCAGTATTTT.

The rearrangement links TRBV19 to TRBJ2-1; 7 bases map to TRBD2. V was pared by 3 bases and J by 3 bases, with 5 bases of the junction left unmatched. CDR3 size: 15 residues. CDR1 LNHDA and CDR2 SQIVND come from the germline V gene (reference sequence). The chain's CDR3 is CASSIGGSDYNEQFF. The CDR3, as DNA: TGTGCCAGTAGTATCGGGGGGAGCGACTACAATGAGCAGTTCTTC.